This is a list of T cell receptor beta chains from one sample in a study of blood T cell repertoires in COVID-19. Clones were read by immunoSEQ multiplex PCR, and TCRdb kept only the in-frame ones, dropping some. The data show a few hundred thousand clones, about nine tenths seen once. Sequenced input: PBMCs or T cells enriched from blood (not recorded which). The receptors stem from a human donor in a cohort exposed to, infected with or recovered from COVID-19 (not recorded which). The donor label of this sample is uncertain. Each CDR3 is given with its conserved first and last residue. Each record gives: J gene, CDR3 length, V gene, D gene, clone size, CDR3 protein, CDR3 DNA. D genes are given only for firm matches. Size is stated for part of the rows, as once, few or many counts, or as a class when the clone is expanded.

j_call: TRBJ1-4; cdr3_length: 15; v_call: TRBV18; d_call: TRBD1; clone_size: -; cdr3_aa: CASSPRGTENEKLFF; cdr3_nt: TGTGCCAGCTCACCACGTGGGACAGAGAATGAAAAACTGTTTTTT
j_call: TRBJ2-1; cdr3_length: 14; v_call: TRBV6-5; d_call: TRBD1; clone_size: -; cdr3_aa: CASSQGQEYNEQFF; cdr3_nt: TGTGCCAGCAGCCAAGGACAGGAGTACAATGAGCAGTTCTTC
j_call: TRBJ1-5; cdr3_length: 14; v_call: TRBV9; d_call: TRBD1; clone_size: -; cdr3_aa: CASSEGQGEQPQHF; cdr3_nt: TGTGCCAGCAGCGAAGGACAGGGCGAGCAGCCCCAGCATTTT
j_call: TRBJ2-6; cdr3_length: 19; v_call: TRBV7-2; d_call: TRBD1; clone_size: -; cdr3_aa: CASSLFSVRTGSGANVLTF; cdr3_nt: TGTGCCAGCAGCTTATTCAGTGTGAGGACAGGGTCTGGGGCCAACGTCCTGACTTTC
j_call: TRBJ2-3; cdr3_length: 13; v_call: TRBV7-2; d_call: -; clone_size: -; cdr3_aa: CASSLAGGNTQYF; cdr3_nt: TGTGCCAGCAGCTTAGCTGGGGGGAATACGCAGTATTTT
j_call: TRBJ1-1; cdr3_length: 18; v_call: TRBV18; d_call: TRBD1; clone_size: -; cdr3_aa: CASSLYSKGQGSNTEAFF; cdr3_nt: TGTGCCAGCTCTCTTTATAGCAAGGGACAGGGTTCGAACACTGAAGCTTTCTTT
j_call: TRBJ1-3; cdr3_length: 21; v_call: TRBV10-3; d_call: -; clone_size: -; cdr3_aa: CAISRPPGATIPWLLGNTIYF; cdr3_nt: TGTGCCATCAGCCGTCCCCCGGGTGCTACAATTCCATGGTTGTTGGGAAACACCATATATTTT
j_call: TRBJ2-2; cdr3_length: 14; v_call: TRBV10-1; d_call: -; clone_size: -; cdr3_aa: CASSESRDRGELFF; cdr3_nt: TGCGCCAGCAGTGAGTCGCGGGACCGCGGGGAGCTGTTTTTT
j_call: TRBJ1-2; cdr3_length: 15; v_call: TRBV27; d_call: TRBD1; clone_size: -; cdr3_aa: CASSSSRTGPYGYTF; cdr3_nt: TGTGCCAGCAGTTCCTCACGGACAGGGCCCTATGGCTACACCTTC
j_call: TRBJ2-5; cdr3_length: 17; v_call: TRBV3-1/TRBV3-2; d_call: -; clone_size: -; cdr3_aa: CASSQGFSHLTDETQYF; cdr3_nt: TGTGCCAGCAGCCAAGGATTTTCCCACTTGACTGACGAGACCCAGTACTTC
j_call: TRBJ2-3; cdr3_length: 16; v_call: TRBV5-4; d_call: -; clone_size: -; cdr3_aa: CASSSNYLAMTDTQYF; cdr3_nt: TGTGCCAGCAGCTCAAATTATTTAGCGATGACAGATACGCAGTATTTT
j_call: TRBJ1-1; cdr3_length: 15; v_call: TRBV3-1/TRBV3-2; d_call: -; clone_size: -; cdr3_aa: CASSLSRAWNTEAFF; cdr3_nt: TGTGCCAGCAGCCTGTCCAGGGCTTGGAACACTGAAGCTTTCTTT
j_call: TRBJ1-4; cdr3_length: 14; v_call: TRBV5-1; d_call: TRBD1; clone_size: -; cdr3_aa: CASSPGTGNEKLFF; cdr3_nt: TGCGCCAGCAGTCCCGGGACAGGAAATGAAAAACTGTTTTTT
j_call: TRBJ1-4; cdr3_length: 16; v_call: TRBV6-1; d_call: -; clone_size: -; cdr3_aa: CASSEVRGRGNEKLFF; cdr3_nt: TGTGCCAGCAGTGAAGTTCGGGGGAGAGGTAATGAAAAACTGTTTTTT
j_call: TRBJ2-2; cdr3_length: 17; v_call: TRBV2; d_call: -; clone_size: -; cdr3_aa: CASSVNRPGAGIGELFF; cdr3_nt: TGTGCCAGCAGTGTAAACCGCCCGGGAGCTGGAATCGGGGAGCTGTTTTTT
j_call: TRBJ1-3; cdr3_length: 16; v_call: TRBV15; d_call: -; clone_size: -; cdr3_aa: CATRATVGLSGNTIYF; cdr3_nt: TGTGCCACCAGGGCCACTGTAGGACTCTCTGGAAACACCATATATTTT
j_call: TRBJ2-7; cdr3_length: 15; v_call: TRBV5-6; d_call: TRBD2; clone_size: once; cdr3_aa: CASSFGLAGGYEQYF; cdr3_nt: TGTGCCAGCAGCTTTGGACTAGCGGGGGGCTACGAGCAGTACTTC
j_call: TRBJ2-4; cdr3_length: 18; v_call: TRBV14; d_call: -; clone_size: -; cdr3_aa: CASSRGLSPGKAKNIQYF; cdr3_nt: TGTGCCAGCAGCCGAGGACTGAGTCCCGGTAAAGCCAAAAACATTCAGTACTTC
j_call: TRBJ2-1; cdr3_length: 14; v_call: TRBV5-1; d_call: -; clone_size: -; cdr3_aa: CASSFRDSYNEQFF; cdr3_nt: TGCGCCAGCAGCTTTAGAGACTCTTACAATGAGCAGTTCTTC
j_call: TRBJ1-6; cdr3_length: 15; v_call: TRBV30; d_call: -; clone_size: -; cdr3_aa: CAWRTPQGKNSPLHF; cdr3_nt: TGTGCCTGGAGGACCCCCCAGGGGAAGAATTCACCCCTCCACTTT
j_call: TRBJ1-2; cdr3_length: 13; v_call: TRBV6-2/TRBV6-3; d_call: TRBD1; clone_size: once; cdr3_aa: CASSNRGKSGYTF; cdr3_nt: TGTGCCAGCAGTAACAGGGGCAAATCTGGCTACACCTTC
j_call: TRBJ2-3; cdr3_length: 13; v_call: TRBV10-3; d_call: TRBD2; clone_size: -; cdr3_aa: CAINAGEGDTQYF; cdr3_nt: TGTGCCATCAACGCGGGGGAGGGAGATACGCAGTATTTT
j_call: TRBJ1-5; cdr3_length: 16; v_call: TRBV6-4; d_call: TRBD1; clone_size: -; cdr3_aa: CASSNRDRGWNQPQHF; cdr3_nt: TGTGCCAGCAGTAATCGGGACAGGGGCTGGAATCAGCCCCAGCATTTT
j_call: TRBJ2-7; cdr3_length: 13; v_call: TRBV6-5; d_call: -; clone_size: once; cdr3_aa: CASSYSRGHEQYF; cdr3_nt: TGTGCCAGCAGTTACTCCCGGGGTCACGAGCAGTACTTC
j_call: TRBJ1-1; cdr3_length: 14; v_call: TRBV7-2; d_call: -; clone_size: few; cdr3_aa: CASSWGRWNTEAFF; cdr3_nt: TGTGCCAGCAGCTGGGGGCGATGGAACACTGAAGCTTTCTTT
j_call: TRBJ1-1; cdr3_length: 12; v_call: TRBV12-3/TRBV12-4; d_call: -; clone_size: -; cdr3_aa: CASSPGQAKAFF; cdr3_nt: TGTGCCAGCAGTCCAGGACAAGCTAAAGCTTTCTTT
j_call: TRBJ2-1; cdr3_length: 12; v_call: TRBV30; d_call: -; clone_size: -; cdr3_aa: CAWSIVYNEQFF; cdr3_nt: TGTGCCTGGAGTATAGTGTACAATGAGCAGTTCTTC
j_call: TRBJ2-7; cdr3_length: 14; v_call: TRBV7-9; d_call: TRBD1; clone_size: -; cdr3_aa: CASSRDRVQDEQYF; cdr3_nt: TGTGCCAGCAGCCGAGACAGGGTTCAGGACGAGCAGTACTTC
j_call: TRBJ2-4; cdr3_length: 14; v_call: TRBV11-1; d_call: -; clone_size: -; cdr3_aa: CASSQTPSADIQYF; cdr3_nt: TGTGCCAGCAGCCAAACCCCATCGGCGGACATTCAGTACTTC
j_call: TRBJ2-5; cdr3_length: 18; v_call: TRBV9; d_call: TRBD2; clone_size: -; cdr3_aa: CASSAGFPTSGGRETQYF; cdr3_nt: TGTGCCAGCAGCGCAGGTTTTCCGACTAGCGGGGGGCGGGAGACCCAGTACTTC
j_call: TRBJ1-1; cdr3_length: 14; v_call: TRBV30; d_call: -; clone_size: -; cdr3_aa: CAWSRTALNTEAFF; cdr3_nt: TGTGCCTGGAGTAGGACAGCGTTGAACACTGAAGCTTTCTTT
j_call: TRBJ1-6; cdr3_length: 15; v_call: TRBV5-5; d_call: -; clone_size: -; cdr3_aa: CASSWIEEVGTPLHF; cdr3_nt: TGTGCCAGCAGCTGGATTGAGGAGGTGGGTACACCCCTCCACTTT
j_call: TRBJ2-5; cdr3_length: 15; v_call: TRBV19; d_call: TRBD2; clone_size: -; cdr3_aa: CATTRGGPFQETQYF; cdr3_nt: TGTGCCACCACACGGGGGGGCCCATTCCAAGAGACCCAGTACTTC
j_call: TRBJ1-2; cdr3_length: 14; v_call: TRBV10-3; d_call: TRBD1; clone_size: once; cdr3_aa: CASLTGATAYGYTF; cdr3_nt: TGTGCCAGCCTAACAGGGGCGACGGCCTATGGCTACACCTTC
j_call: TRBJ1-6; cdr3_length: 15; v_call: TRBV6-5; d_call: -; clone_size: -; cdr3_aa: CASSPDSPYNSPLHF; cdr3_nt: TGTGCCAGCAGTCCGGACAGCCCATATAATTCACCCCTCCACTTT
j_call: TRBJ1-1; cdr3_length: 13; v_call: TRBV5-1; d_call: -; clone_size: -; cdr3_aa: CASSWSLNTEAFF; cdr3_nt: TGCGCCAGCAGCTGGAGCTTGAACACTGAAGCTTTCTTT
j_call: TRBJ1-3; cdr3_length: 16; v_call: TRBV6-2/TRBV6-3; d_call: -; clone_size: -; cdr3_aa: CASSYGPGGSGNTIYF; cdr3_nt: TGTGCCAGCAGTTACGGTCCGGGAGGATCTGGAAACACCATATATTTT
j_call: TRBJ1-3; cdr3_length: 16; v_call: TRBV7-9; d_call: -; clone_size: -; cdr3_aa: CASSLPVGGSGNTIYF; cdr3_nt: TGTGCCAGCAGCTTACCGGTCGGGGGCTCTGGAAACACCATATATTTT
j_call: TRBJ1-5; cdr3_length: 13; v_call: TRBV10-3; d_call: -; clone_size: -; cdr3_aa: CAISEKRGQPQHF; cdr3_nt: TGTGCCATCAGTGAGAAAAGGGGACAGCCCCAGCATTTT
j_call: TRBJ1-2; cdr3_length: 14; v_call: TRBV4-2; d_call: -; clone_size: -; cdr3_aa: CASSQDQGADGYTF; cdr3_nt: TGTGCCAGCAGCCAAGATCAAGGGGCGGATGGCTACACCTTC
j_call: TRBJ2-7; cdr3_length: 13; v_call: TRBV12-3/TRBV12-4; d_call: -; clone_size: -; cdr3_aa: CASSSTGPYEQYF; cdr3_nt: TGTGCCAGCAGTTCGACAGGCCCCTACGAGCAGTACTTC
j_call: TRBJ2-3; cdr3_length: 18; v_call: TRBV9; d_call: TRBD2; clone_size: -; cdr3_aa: CASSVDLGLADSADTQYF; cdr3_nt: TGTGCCAGCAGCGTAGACTTAGGACTAGCGGATTCGGCAGATACGCAGTATTTT
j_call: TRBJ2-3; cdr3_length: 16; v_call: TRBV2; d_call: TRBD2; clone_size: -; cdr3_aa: CATSGTSQTGSDTQYF; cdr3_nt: TGTGCCACCTCCGGGACTAGCCAAACCGGCTCAGATACGCAGTATTTT
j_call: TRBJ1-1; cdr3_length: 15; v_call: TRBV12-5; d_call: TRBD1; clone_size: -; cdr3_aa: CASGLIGTGRTEAFF; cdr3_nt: TGTGCTAGTGGTTTAATTGGGACAGGGCGGACTGAAGCTTTCTTT
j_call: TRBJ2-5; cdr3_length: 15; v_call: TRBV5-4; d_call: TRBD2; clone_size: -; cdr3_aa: CASSPERGTGETQYF; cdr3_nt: TGTGCCAGCAGCCCAGAGCGGGGAACCGGGGAGACCCAGTACTTC
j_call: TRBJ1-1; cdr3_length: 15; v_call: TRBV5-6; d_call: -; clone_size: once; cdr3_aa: CASSSLTGMNTEAFF; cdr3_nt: TGTGCCAGCAGCTCTTTGACAGGAATGAACACTGAAGCTTTCTTT
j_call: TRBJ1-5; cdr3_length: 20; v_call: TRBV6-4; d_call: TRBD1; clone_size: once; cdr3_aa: CASSVGRTGRLTYSNQPQHF; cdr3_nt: TGTGCCAGCAGTGTCGGACGGACAGGGAGGTTAACATATAGCAATCAGCCCCAGCATTTT
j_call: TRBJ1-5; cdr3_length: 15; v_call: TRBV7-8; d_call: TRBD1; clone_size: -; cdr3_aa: CASSQGQGRNQPQHF; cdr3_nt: TGTGCCAGCAGCCAGGGACAGGGGAGGAATCAGCCCCAGCATTTT